This TCR beta chain emerged from a study of cytomegalovirus exposure and HLA in healthy donors. Notes on the study in general: Sequencing depth roughly uniform across donors was assumed in presence/absence analyses. A reported reduction in N-insertions relative to the approximately 690-donor mean was seen in an Asian-associated ancestry cluster in a later analysis. Follow-up analysis later connected one missense variant in DCLRE1C with trimming of TCR beta V- and J-genes.

Samples came from healthy bone marrow donors. The PCR was carried out with 60 Vbeta primers and 13 Jbeta primers. Data came from immunoSEQ multiplex PCR; TCRdb stores just in-frame clones and leaves some out. The sample comprises approximately 150,000 clones, 75% to 80% of which are singletons, and about 6.4% rests with the top ten. With respect to this clone: Its antigen is not known.

This CDR3 contains 14 residues. Germline trimming cut 6 bases from V and 2 bases from J; bases unmatched to any gene: 3. Germline V gene sequence: CDR1 MNHNY, CDR2 SVGAGI (reference sequence). Sequencing input: PBMCs. The chain couples TRBV6-6 to TRBJ1-5; 8 bases line up with TRBD1. The source is a man aged 35 to 55 in good health and CMV-seropositive. CDR3 loop: CASRPGGRNQPQHF. The CDR3 bases are TGTGCCAGCAGGCCAGGGGGCCGCAATCAGCCCCAGCATTTT.